This entry lists 28 T cell receptor beta chains sequenced from one sample in a study of control samples from healthy donors and cancer patients. Libraries were prepared by immunoSEQ multiplex PCR; TCRdb keeps only in-frame clonotypes and omits some of them. The repertoire holds 150,000 to 200,000 clones, with about 90% as singletons. Sequencing was carried out using blood. These receptors came from a man aged 25-45 years in good health.

This chain uses TRBV7-2 with TRBJ2-5; D is uncertain. The length of the CDR3 is 14 residues. V shed 2 bases and J shed 0 bases, with 7 bases lying between them. The germline V gene encodes CDR1 SGHTA and CDR2 FQGNSA. The CDR3 loop reads CASSLRTNQETQYF. The DNA for the CDR3 is TGTGCCAGCAGCTTACGAACCAACCAAGAGACCCAGTACTTC.

The chain uses TRBV6-5 and TRBJ1-6; no clear D. The length of the CDR3 is 13 residues. Between the trimmed V and J ends, which lost 7 bases and 10 bases, there was a span of 14 bases. The germline V gene encodes CDR1 MNHEY and CDR2 SVGAGI. The CDR3 DNA reads TGTGCCAGCACCCAGAGAACACGCTCACCCCTCCACTTT. This codes for CASTQRTRSPLHF.

This clone was recorded only once. The gene calls are TRBV11-2 and TRBJ2-5, with 9 bases identical to TRBD2. J was trimmed by 3 bases and V by 5 bases; bases with no gene match: 7. The germline gives CDR1 SGHAT, CDR2 FQNNGV. CDR3 size: 15 residues. The CDR3 coding sequence is TGTGCCAGCAGCGAGATAGCGGGAGAGAAAGAGACCCAGTACTTC. Residues: CASSEIAGEKETQYF.

The genes are TRBV19 and TRBJ1-4; 8 bases align to TRBD1. The junction had 8 bases not matched to a gene; V was cut back by 7 bases and J by 7 bases. The CDR3 is 14 residues long. The germline gives CDR1 LNHDA, CDR2 SQIVND (reference sequence). CDR3 amino acids: CASKAGQGIEKLFF. DNA for the CDR3: TGTGCCAGTAAGGCCGGACAGGGCATTGAAAAACTGTTTTTT.

V usage is TRBV14 and J usage is TRBJ1-6; TRBD1 is a possible D gene (6 bases). The germline CDR1 and CDR2 sequences are SGHDN and FVKESK. Trimming took 5 bases from V and 4 from J, leaving 12 bases between them. The CDR3 totals 15 residues. The chain's CDR3 is CASSFRDTYNSPLHF. Written as DNA, the CDR3 is TGTGCCAGCAGCTTCCGGGACACGTATAATTCACCCCTCCACTTT.

The chain has TRBV28 and TRBJ1-6; 9 positions match TRBD1. The CDR3 spans 16 residues. The germline CDR1 and CDR2 sequences are MDHEN and SYDVKM. Trimming took 5 bases from V and 9 from J; bases not matched to a gene: 11. The CDR3 is CASSPGTGYGVSPLHF. The CDR3 DNA is TGTGCCAGCAGTCCCGGGACAGGGTACGGGGTTTCACCCCTCCACTTT.

The chain links TRBV28 to TRBJ2-5, with D unresolved. CDR3 length: 14 residues. Germline lookup yields CDR1 MDHEN and CDR2 SYDVKM. The ends were cut back, 3 bases at V and 4 bases at J, with 12 bases in the middle. The CDR3 loop is CASSFSLNRETQYF. CDR3 sequence (DNA): TGTGCCAGCAGTTTCAGTCTAAACCGAGAGACCCAGTACTTC.

J is TRBJ1-4 and V is TRBV5-5; 7 bases agree with TRBD1. Germline CDR1 reads SGHKS; CDR2 reads YYEKEE (reference sequence). The CDR3 runs to 15 residues. The J segment lost 0 bases and the V segment lost 2 bases, leaving 1 base of the junction unmatched. The chain's CDR3 is CASSFRGSTNEKLFF. The DNA of the CDR3 is TGTGCCAGCAGCTTCAGGGGGTCAACTAATGAAAAACTGTTTTTT.

The chain links TRBV3-1 (or the pseudogene TRBV3-2) to TRBJ2-4; 7 bases match TRBD1. CDR3 size: 15 residues. CDR1 and CDR2 from the germline V gene are LGHDT and YNNKEL (reference sequence). Unmatched junction bases numbered 10, after V lost 2 bases and J lost 9 bases. Here the CDR3 reads CASSQFGQVVSIQYF. The CDR3 DNA is TGTGCCAGCAGCCAATTCGGACAGGTGGTGTCCATTCAGTACTTC.

The chain couples TRBV24-1 to TRBJ2-3; 7 nucleotides line up with TRBD2. V dropped 3 bases and J dropped 0; count of bases not matched to a gene: 2. The germline gives CDR1 KGHDR, CDR2 SFDVKD. The CDR3 has 15 residues. The CDR3 sequence: CATSDNGGSTDTQYF. CDR3 coding DNA: TGTGCCACCAGTGATAACGGGGGGAGCACAGATACGCAGTATTTT.

This sequence joins TRBV7-9 and TRBJ2-2; possibly TRBD1 or TRBD2 for D (5 bases each). V dropped 1 base and J dropped 0 bases, with 6 bases sitting between them. The CDR3 is 15 residues long. Germline assignment: CDR1 SEHNR and CDR2 FQNEAQ (reference sequence). As DNA, the CDR3 is TGTGCCAGCAGCTTAGAGGGACCGAACACCGGGGAGCTGTTTTTT. It encodes CASSLEGPNTGELFF.

This chain links TRBV9 with TRBJ1-5, with D perhaps matching TRBD1 (5 bases). Per the germline V gene, CDR1 is SGDLS and CDR2 is YYNGEE. Trimming removed 4 bases from V and 6 bases from J, with 17 bases in between. The CDR3 consists of 15 residues. The CDR3 is CASSPKGADSQPQHF. CDR3 nucleotides: TGTGCCAGCAGCCCAAAAGGGGCCGACAGTCAGCCCCAGCATTTT.

The chain couples TRBV10-3 to TRBJ2-5; the D gene is possibly TRBD1 (6 bases). CDR3 size: 17 residues. Germline CDR1 reads ENHRY; CDR2 reads SYGVKD. Trimming took off 4 bases at V and 2 bases at J, with 20 bases between the two ends. The CDR3 reads CAISGGPFATVQETQYF. In nucleotides, the CDR3 is TGTGCCATCAGTGGGGGGCCCTTCGCGACGGTTCAAGAGACCCAGTACTTC.

The chain has TRBV5-1 and TRBJ2-7, with D maybe TRBD1 (6 bases). Germline V gene data show CDR1 as SGHRS and CDR2 as YFSETQ. V was trimmed by 1 base and J by 6 bases, leaving 8 bases between them. CDR3 length equals 12 residues. CDR3: CASSLSGAEQYF. In DNA form, the CDR3 reads TGCGCCAGCAGCTTGTCAGGGGCCGAGCAGTACTTC.

As concerns this clone: The junction differs from germline at one of its ends, possibly a read error. This rearrangement joins TRBV6-6 to TRBJ1-1, with a possible D match to TRBD1 (5 bases). Germline lookup yields CDR1 MNHNY and CDR2 SVGAGI (reference sequence). This CDR3 is built from 13 residues. CDR3 in amino acids: CAGRTDSNTEAFF. The CDR3 region has the DNA TGTGCCGGCAGAACTGACAGTAACACTGAAGCTTTCTTT.

V usage is TRBV29-1 and J usage is TRBJ2-2; 7 nucleotides align to TRBD1. The germline V gene has CDR1 SQVTM and CDR2 ANQGSEA. This CDR3 has 14 residues. V lost 6 bases and J lost 4; bases outside the gene matches: 8. The chain's CDR3 is CSVARQGGTGELFF. The CDR3 nucleotides are TGCAGCGTGGCCCGACAGGGCGGCACCGGGGAGCTGTTTTTT.

The chain employs TRBV7-2 and TRBJ2-1, with a tentative D call TRBD2 (5 bases). CDR3 length: 15 residues. The V gene's germline CDR1 is SGHTA and CDR2 FQGNSA. The V end was cut by 5 bases, the J end by 7 bases, with 18 bases between. In DNA form, the CDR3 reads TGTGCCAGCAGCCCCCGTAATGGAGGCCGGAATGAGCAGTTCTTC. This codes for CASSPRNGGRNEQFF.

V usage is TRBV5-4 and J usage is TRBJ2-1; 12 bases match TRBD2. This CDR3 is 16 amino acids long. The V and J ends lost 0 bases and 2 bases, in that order; junction bases with no gene match: 0. Germline assignment: CDR1 SGHNT and CDR2 YYREEE (reference sequence). The CDR3 region is CASSLASGGAYNEQFF. The DNA for the CDR3 is TGTGCCAGCAGCTTGGCTAGCGGGGGGGCCTACAATGAGCAGTTCTTC. Looking up the rest from reference TRBV5-4 and TRBJ2-1 gives the full variable domain: ETGVTQSPTHLIKTRGQQVTLRCSSQSGHNTVSWYQQALGQGPQFIFQYYREEENGRGNFPPRFSGLQFPNYSSELNVNALELDDSALYLCASSLASGGAYNEQFFGPGTRLTVL.

This clone has a single count. CDR3 bases: TGTGCCAGCTGTTCACCCGACAGGGGGCGGGTGGGAGGCTACACCTTC. The encoded protein is CASCSPDRGRVGGYTF. This chain joins TRBV28 and TRBJ1-2; 10 nucleotides agree with TRBD1. The V segment lost 8 bases and the J segment 8 bases; nucleotides outside the gene matches: 17. Germline-derived CDR1 and CDR2 are MDHEN and SYDVKM. The CDR3 covers 16 residues.

The V gene is TRBV9, the J gene TRBJ1-6; no clear D. The CDR3 totals 14 residues. V lost 0 bases, J lost 7 bases, and 8 bases lay in between. CDR1 and CDR2 (germline): SGDLS, YYNGEE. The CDR3 sequence is CASSVASGNSPLHF. The DNA of the CDR3 is TGTGCCAGCAGCGTAGCTTCGGGGAATTCACCCCTCCACTTT.

The chain is built from TRBV4-2 and TRBJ2-3; the match to TRBD1 covers 11 bases. CDR1 LGHNA and CDR2 YNFKEQ come from the germline V gene. This CDR3 is 18 amino acids long. Germline trimming cut 2 bases from V and 4 bases from J; bases unmatched to any gene: 11. The chain's CDR3 is CASSQSLGQGADADTQYF. CDR3 coding DNA: TGTGCCAGCAGCCAAAGCCTTGGACAGGGGGCGGACGCAGATACGCAGTATTTT.

A word on this clone: Other DNA sequences from this sample encode an identical CDR3 as well. The chain is built from TRBV2 and TRBJ1-1, with D unresolved. The CDR3 runs to 13 residues. Trimming shortened V by 1 base and J by 0 bases, and 3 bases separated the two germline ends. Per germline, CDR1 SNHLY and CDR2 FYNNEI. The CDR3: CASSEEVNTEAFF. CDR3 nucleotide sequence: TGTGCCAGCAGTGAAGAGGTGAACACTGAAGCTTTCTTT.

The V gene is TRBV5-4, the J gene TRBJ1-5; the D gene is possibly TRBD1 (5 bases). CDR3 size: 12 residues. Trimming pared 4 bases from V and 6 bases from J, leaving 8 bases between. Germline-derived CDR1 and CDR2 are SGHNT and YYREEE (reference sequence). This CDR3 is CASSLQGQPQHF. The CDR3 bases are TGTGCCAGCAGCCTCCAGGGTCAGCCCCAGCATTTT.

The CDR3 DNA sequence: TGTGCCAGCAGTGATCAGGGCTTTGGTTCACCCCTCCACTTT. This codes for CASSDQGFGSPLHF. V gene TRBV2 combines with J gene TRBJ1-6; D may be TRBD1 (5 bases). V was cut by 3 bases and J by 9 bases, with 12 bases left in between. CDR3 size: 14 residues. Germline V CDR1 and CDR2: SNHLY, FYNNEI.

This clone was counted a single time. The gene calls are TRBV25-1 and TRBJ2-7; D may be TRBD1 (6 bases). The CDR3 is 15 amino acids. The V end lost 8 bases, the J end lost 0 bases, and 17 bases lay between the germline ends. Germline CDR1 MGHDK, CDR2 SYGVNS. CDR3 residues: CASGGRQANSYEQYF. The CDR3, as DNA: TGTGCCAGCGGGGGTAGACAGGCGAACTCCTACGAGCAGTACTTC.

The chain has TRBV6-2 or TRBV6-3 and TRBJ2-7; a possible D gene is TRBD2 (5 bases). Germline V gene data show CDR1 as MNHEY and CDR2 as SVGEGT. Trimming stripped 5 bases from V and 4 bases from J, with 12 bases between. The length of the CDR3 is 13 residues. In DNA, the CDR3 is TGTGCCAGCAGTCCCATGGACTTATACGAGCAGTACTTC. Protein sequence: CASSPMDLYEQYF.

V and J are TRBV28 and TRBJ2-1; D not certain. Trimming took off 3 bases at V and 0 bases at J, with 9 bases between the two ends. The length of the CDR3 is 15 residues. The germline V gene encodes CDR1 MDHEN and CDR2 SYDVKM. CDR3 sequence (DNA): TGTGCCAGCAGTTTGACACAGAGCTCCTACAATGAGCAGTTCTTC. This sequence encodes CASSLTQSSYNEQFF.

The chain uses TRBV27 and TRBJ2-7, with TRBD2 matching over 7 bases. Germline CDR1 reads MNHEY; CDR2 reads SMNVEV (reference sequence). V lost 7 bases to trimming and J lost 2 bases; unmatched junction nucleotides: 8. The CDR3 is 14 residues long. The CDR3 sequence: CASMGGGFPYEQYF. The DNA for the CDR3 is TGTGCCAGCATGGGGGGGGGATTTCCCTACGAGCAGTACTTC.